This T cell receptor (beta chain) was recorded in a study of CD8+CD57+ T cells in acquired aplastic anemia. General study results and limits: Patients and controls shared 25 to 30 CD8+ CDR3 sequences.

CDR3 length equals 18 residues. The V and J ends lost 1 base and 7 bases respectively, with 23 bases between them. CDR1 SEHNR and CDR2 FQNEAQ come from the germline V gene (reference sequence). Sequenced patients had shown CD8+CD57+ cell expansion by flow cytometry. Genomic DNA templated the TCR beta VDJ and CDR3 profiling. TCRdb itself ran the reads through MiXCR, one entry per CDR3 protein. This sample has some 170,000 distinct CDR3 sequences, with roughly two thirds found just once. Comment on this clonotype: Its antigen is as yet unknown.

The gene calls are TRBV7-9 and TRBJ2-1; a possible D gene is TRBD1 (6 bases). The sequence came from a human donor with aplastic anemia. The sequencing sample was made of sorted CD4+, CD8+, or CD8+CD57+ T cells (not recorded which) from PBMCs. In DNA form, the CDR3 reads TGTGCCAGCAGCTTAGGCTACTCCGTCAGGGGTGCGTGGAATGAGCAGTTCTTC. Its protein product is CASSLGYSVRGAWNEQFF.